Below are 18 T cell receptor beta chains sequenced from a single sample in a study of blood T cell repertoires in COVID-19. Using immunoSEQ multiplex PCR, the repertoire was profiled, and TCRdb retains in-frame clones only, with some absent. The sample gives about 240,000 clones, approximately 85% of which show up once; around 11% is in the top ten. Sequencing was carried out using peripheral blood. These receptor sequences come from a woman aged 55-70 years with active or convalescent COVID-19.

The chain is built from TRBV2 and TRBJ1-6, with 9 bases aligning to TRBD1. The J segment lost 3 bases and the V segment lost 7 bases, leaving 1 base of the junction unmatched. CDR1 is SNHLY, CDR2 FYNNEI, per germline. The CDR3 extends over 14 amino acids. The CDR3 loop reads CASKDRGYNSPLHF. CDR3 sequence (DNA): TGTGCCAGCAAGGACAGGGGCTATAATTCACCCCTCCACTTT. The variable domain in full, with the rest retrieved from reference TRBV2 and TRBJ1-6, is EPEVTQTPSHQVTQMGQEVILRCVPISNHLYFYWYRQILGQKVEFLVSFYNNEISEKSEIFDDQFSVERPDGSNFTLKIRSTKLEDSAMYFCASKDRGYNSPLHFGNGTRLTVT.

CDR3 DNA sequence: TGTGCCTGGAACACGGGGACATTCTATGGCTACACCTTC. Translating gives CAWNTGTFYGYTF. The V and J genes are TRBV30 and TRBJ1-2; perhaps TRBD1 as D (6 bases). There are 13 residues in the CDR3. The germline gives CDR1 GTSNPN, CDR2 SVGIG (reference sequence). V was shortened by 4 bases and J by 4 bases, with 13 bases between the two germline ends.

The sample holds one count of this clone. The CDR3 coding sequence is TGTGCCTGGAGCCCCCGGGGGTTGCTCGCGGGGAGCAATCAGCCCCAGCATTTT. As protein: CAWSPRGLLAGSNQPQHF. The chain carries TRBV30 and TRBJ1-5, with D possibly TRBD1 on 5 matching bases. Trimming stripped 3 bases from V and 1 base from J, with 22 bases between. The CDR3 is 18 amino acids. Germline lookup yields CDR1 GTSNPN and CDR2 SVGIG (reference sequence).

The V gene is TRBV20-1, the J gene TRBJ2-3; unclear D gene. Germline loops: CDR1 DFQATT, CDR2 SNEGSKA (reference sequence). The CDR3 consists of 11 residues. Trimming pared 7 bases from V and 8 bases from J, leaving 13 bases between. For the CDR3, the DNA is TGCAGTGTCCGAGGAGCTGGTACGCAGTATTTT. Translation: CSVRGAGTQYF.

The chain links TRBV7-6 to TRBJ2-3; no clear D. With 5 bases removed from V and 0 bases from J, the gap between germline ends came to 15 bases. Per the germline V gene, CDR1 is SGHVS and CDR2 is FNYEAQ. The CDR3 has 16 amino acids. The CDR3 loop is CASSEVLPRSTDTQYF. CDR3 nucleotide sequence: TGTGCCAGCAGCGAAGTATTGCCGCGCAGCACAGATACGCAGTATTTT.

The rearrangement joins TRBV27 to TRBJ2-2; D remains unclear. Trimming took off 3 bases at V and 0 bases at J, with 2 bases between the two ends. This CDR3 is built from 13 residues. Looked up from germline, CDR1 is MNHEY and CDR2 is SMNVEV (reference sequence). Written as DNA, the CDR3 is TGTGCCAGCAGTTTCACGAACACCGGGGAGCTGTTTTTT. Amino acids: CASSFTNTGELFF.

The chain uses TRBV7-9 and TRBJ2-5; D is ambiguous. V was clipped by 3 bases and J by 4 bases, with 9 bases between them. Germline lookup yields CDR1 SEHNR and CDR2 FQNEAQ (reference sequence). The CDR3 has 13 residues. CDR3 DNA: TGTGCCAGCAGCTTGACAACCCCAGAGACCCAGTACTTC. Translating it yields CASSLTTPETQYF.

The chain employs TRBV3-1 (or the pseudogene TRBV3-2) and TRBJ1-2; 9 bases map to TRBD1. The CDR3 length is 17 residues. Germline CDR1 reads LGHDT; CDR2 reads YNNKEL (reference sequence). With V trimmed by 1 base and J by 8 bases, 14 bases remained unmatched. In nucleotides, the CDR3 is TGTGCCAGCAGCCAAGGGGTTCTCGGGACAGGGCGTGGAGGCTACACCTTC. It is translated as CASSQGVLGTGRGGYTF.

The chain is built from TRBV5-1 and TRBJ2-5; 9 positions agree with TRBD1. V was pared by 0 bases and J by 5 bases, with 5 bases of the junction left unmatched. Germline V lookup: CDR1 SGHRS, CDR2 YFSETQ. This CDR3 is built from 15 residues. The CDR3 region is CASSLEGTGLETQYF. The CDR3 DNA reads as TGCGCCAGCAGCTTGGAAGGGACAGGGTTGGAGACCCAGTACTTC.

The chain combines TRBV7-2 with TRBJ2-5, with D possibly TRBD2 on 5 matching bases. Germline CDR1 is SGHTA and CDR2 is FQGNSA. This CDR3 spans 15 amino acids. Trimming removed 1 base at V and 7 bases at J, with 16 bases between. CDR3 bases: TGTGCCAGCAGCTTAGGGAGGTTGGCCGGTGGGACCCAGTACTTC. Translated, it gives CASSLGRLAGGTQYF.

This chain uses TRBV19 with TRBJ1-3; D remains ambiguous. The V end lost 3 bases, the J end lost 5 bases, and 14 bases lay between the germline ends. Germline CDR1 is LNHDA and CDR2 is SQIVND (reference sequence). CDR3 length: 15 amino acids. CDR3 nucleotide sequence: TGTGCCAGTAGTATCGGTGCCAGCGCCCGAAACACCATATATTTT. It specifies CASSIGASARNTIYF.

The V call is TRBV13, the J call TRBJ2-4; D remains ambiguous. The V end lost 5 bases, the J end lost 4 bases, and 12 bases lay between the germline ends. The CDR3 runs to 14 residues. Germline loops: CDR1 PRHDT, CDR2 FYEKMQ (reference sequence). The CDR3 region has the DNA TGTGCCAGCAGCCCCAGGTCCTTGAAAAACATTCAGTACTTC. This gives the protein CASSPRSLKNIQYF.

The chain combines TRBV2 with TRBJ2-5, with 12 nucleotides matching TRBD1. Per the germline V gene, CDR1 is SNHLY and CDR2 is FYNNEI. Trimming cost V 4 bases and J 5 bases; bases outside gene matches: 8. CDR3 size: 16 residues. CDR3 residues: CASSARDRGLVETQYF. For the CDR3, the DNA is TGTGCCAGCAGTGCCCGGGACAGGGGGCTGGTGGAGACCCAGTACTTC.

As to this clone: Other DNA sequences in the sample encode the same CDR3. V gene TRBV6-5 combines with J gene TRBJ1-1; 11 bases match TRBD1. The CDR3 runs to 13 residues. Germline trimming cut 6 bases from V and 5 bases from J; bases unmatched to any gene: 2. The V gene's germline CDR1 is MNHEY and CDR2 SVGAGI. This CDR3 reads CASRGQGGTEAFF. The CDR3, as DNA: TGTGCCAGCAGGGGACAGGGGGGTACTGAAGCTTTCTTT.

The chain combines TRBV24-1 with TRBJ2-1, with TRBD2 matching over 15 bases. CDR1 and CDR2 from the germline V gene are KGHDR and SFDVKD. This CDR3 is 16 amino acids long. V shed 3 bases and J 9 bases; nucleotides not matched to a gene: 5. The CDR3 DNA reads as TGTGCCACCAGTGATGGACTAGCGGGGGGGCAGGGTGAGCAGTTCTTC. This encodes CATSDGLAGGQGEQFF.

This clone showed up just once. The rearrangement links TRBV27 to TRBJ1-6; TRBD1 matches 7 bases. This CDR3 region has 15 residues. Per the germline V gene, CDR1 is MNHEY and CDR2 is SMNVEV (reference sequence). V lost 3 bases and J lost 5; bases outside the gene matches: 4. CDR3 region: CASSFLDRDNSPLHF. The DNA of the CDR3 is TGTGCCAGCAGTTTCCTAGACAGGGATAATTCACCCCTCCACTTT.

V gene TRBV6-2 or TRBV6-3 combines with J gene TRBJ2-6, with 9 positions matching TRBD1. The CDR3 length is 20 residues. Germline V lookup: CDR1 MNHEY, CDR2 SVGEGT. V gave up 6 bases and J gave up 0 bases; unmatched junction bases: 15. Here the CDR3 reads CASSLRPPGQGSSGANVLTF. The CDR3 region has the DNA TGTGCCAGCAGCTTACGGCCTCCGGGACAGGGAAGCTCTGGGGCCAACGTCCTGACTTTC.

The J gene is TRBJ2-3, the V gene TRBV9; maybe TRBD2 (7 bases). Trimming took 0 bases from V and 4 from J, leaving 12 bases between them. Germline CDR1 and CDR2: SGDLS and YYNGEE. The CDR3 covers 15 residues. As DNA, the CDR3 is TGTGCCAGCAGCGTAGATGAGGGGGGGGCAGATACGCAGTATTTT. This encodes CASSVDEGGADTQYF.